Each of the 23 T cell receptor beta chains below was sequenced from the same sample in a study of T cell repertoires in cytomegalovirus infection. In TCRdb, the reads were re-called with MiXCR into one record per CDR3 protein. The sample has some 300,000 distinct CDR3 sequences, under 20% seen once. Sequenced: PBMCs. These receptors were obtained from a human donor in good health (CMV status not recorded). Some clones in this sample may be carry-over from other donors' samples.

This clonotype showed up many times. The chain has TRBV27 and TRBJ2-1; 9 positions agree with TRBD2. The V and J ends lost 6 bases and 4 bases, in that order; junction bases with no gene match: 4. The CDR3 is 14 residues long. The germline CDR1 and CDR2 sequences are MNHEY and SMNVEV (reference sequence). Here the CDR3 reads CASSRRGGYNEQFF. CDR3 DNA sequence: TGTGCCAGCAGCCGGCGGGGGGGATACAATGAGCAGTTCTTC.

This clonotype occurred many times. The rearrangement links TRBV12-3 or TRBV12-4 to TRBJ1-1, with D possibly matching TRBD1 (5 bases). The CDR3 is 13 residues long. Deletions cut 6 bases from V and 0 bases from J, with 8 bases between. The CDR3 region is CASRLQVNTEAFF. The CDR3 DNA sequence: TGTGCCAGCAGACTACAGGTGAACACTGAAGCTTTCTTT.

This clonotype was counted a few times. The chain combines TRBV20-1 with TRBJ1-2; 7 bases align to TRBD1. The junction had 9 bases not matched to a gene; V was cut back by 2 bases and J by 0 bases. The CDR3 totals 16 residues. In germline, CDR1 is DFQATT, CDR2 SNEGSKA (reference sequence). Here the CDR3 reads CSARYPRDRTNYGYTF. Written as DNA, the CDR3 is TGCAGTGCTAGATACCCCCGGGACAGAACTAACTATGGCTACACCTTC.

This clonotype was recorded only once. The chain couples TRBV5-5 to TRBJ2-7; D might be TRBD2 (6 bases). Per germline, CDR1 SGHKS and CDR2 YYEKEE (reference sequence). The length of the CDR3 is 15 residues. Trimming pared 2 bases from V and 2 bases from J, leaving 14 bases between. CDR3 in amino acids: CASSFFPGLAYEQYF. The CDR3 DNA reads as TGTGCCAGCAGCTTTTTTCCGGGACTCGCCTACGAGCAGTACTTC.

The chain uses TRBV7-9 and TRBJ2-7, with D maybe TRBD1 (6 bases). Trimming cost V 4 bases and J 2 bases, with 18 bases left between them. Germline CDR1 SEHNR, CDR2 FQNEAQ (reference sequence). There are 16 residues in the CDR3. Here the CDR3 reads CASSSFGQPSTYEQYF. The CDR3 DNA follows: TGTGCCAGCAGCTCGTTCGGACAGCCTTCGACCTACGAGCAGTACTTC.

The V and J genes are TRBV20-1 and TRBJ2-1; the match to TRBD1 covers 10 bases. Trimming removed 6 bases from V and 10 bases from J; junction bases left unmatched: 9. This CDR3 region has 13 residues. The germline gives CDR1 DFQATT, CDR2 SNEGSKA (reference sequence). CDR3 DNA: TGCAGTGCGTCCCGGGACAGGGGTTGGGAGCAGTTCTTC. It specifies CSASRDRGWEQFF.

This clonotype was counted many times. The chain recombines TRBV7-2 with TRBJ1-3; D ambiguous. The germline V and J ends were trimmed by 1 base and 3 bases, with 7 bases remaining between them. The CDR3 is 14 residues long. CDR1 SGHTA and CDR2 FQGNSA come from the germline V gene. The CDR3, as DNA: TGTGCCAGCAGCTTAGGACAACTTGGAAACACCATATATTTT. It is translated as CASSLGQLGNTIYF.

This clonotype has at least ten counts. V is TRBV12-3 or TRBV12-4 and J is TRBJ2-1; tentatively, D is TRBD2 (6 bases). This CDR3 is 13 amino acids long. Trimming took off 3 bases at V and 10 bases at J, with 13 bases between the two ends. The CDR3 loop is CASSLGGPREQFF. CDR3 DNA: TGTGCCAGCAGTTTGGGAGGACCCAGGGAGCAGTTCTTC.

The chain joins TRBV29-1 to TRBJ2-1; 10 nucleotides line up with TRBD2. CDR1 is SQVTM, CDR2 ANQGSEA, per germline. V gave up 5 bases and J gave up 1 base; unmatched junction bases: 5. CDR3 size: 15 residues. The DNA of the CDR3 is TGCAGCGTTCCTAGCGGGGGACGGTCCTACAATGAGCAGTTCTTC. Translating gives CSVPSGGRSYNEQFF.

This clonotype was recorded once. This may be a read error: a much more frequent sequence differs by one nucleotide. This rearrangement joins TRBV6-1 to TRBJ1-5; D might be TRBD1 (6 bases). The CDR3 is 14 residues long. CDR1 is MNHNS, CDR2 SASEGT, per germline. V was trimmed by 2 bases and J by 7 bases, leaving 12 bases between them. CDR3 coding DNA: TGTGCCAGCAGTGAAAACAGGGTACGGCAGCCCCAGCATTTT. Encoded protein: CASSENRVRQPQHF.

The chain has TRBV4-2 and TRBJ1-3; TRBD1 aligns across 7 bases. The V and J ends lost 4 bases and 2 bases, in that order; junction bases with no gene match: 14. Germline CDR1 and CDR2: LGHNA and YNFKEQ. CDR3 size: 18 residues. The CDR3: CASSPLTTEGATGNTIYF. As DNA, the CDR3 is TGTGCCAGCAGCCCCCTAACGACCGAGGGGGCAACTGGAAACACCATATATTTT.

This clonotype was seen more than once but under ten times. CDR3 DNA sequence: TGTGCCAGCAGCTTAGTGGCTGCAAGCAATCAGCCCCAGCATTTT. Translated, it gives CASSLVAASNQPQHF. The rearrangement links TRBV7-2 to TRBJ1-5; D not certain. V lost 1 base to trimming and J lost 1 base, with 8 bases between them. Germline V lookup: CDR1 SGHTA, CDR2 FQGNSA. The CDR3 is 15 residues long.

The chain is built from TRBV5-4 and TRBJ2-3; weak D call: TRBD2 (7 bases). Looked up from germline, CDR1 is SGHNT and CDR2 is YYREEE (reference sequence). The CDR3 has 17 residues. V lost 0 bases and J lost 2, with 16 bases in between. CDR3 nucleotides: TGTGCCAGCAGCTTGGCGCTCTATGGGGGGGCCACAGATACGCAGTATTTT. Amino acids: CASSLALYGGATDTQYF.

This clonotype occurred a few times. The CDR3 DNA reads as TGTGCCAGCAGTTACGCGGGAGGGGGCTATGGCTACACCTTC. Protein sequence: CASSYAGGGYGYTF. This rearrangement joins TRBV6-5 to TRBJ1-2; TRBD1 is a possible D gene (6 bases). Germline V CDR1 and CDR2: MNHEY, SVGAGI. The CDR3 consists of 14 residues. V was cut by 2 bases and J by 4 bases, with 11 bases left in between.

This clonotype was observed at least ten times. The V call is TRBV27, the J call TRBJ2-5; 13 nucleotides match TRBD2. The germline CDR1 and CDR2 sequences are MNHEY and SMNVEV (reference sequence). V lost 4 bases and J lost 5; bases outside the gene matches: 4. The CDR3 length is 15 residues. CDR3 region: CASSWTSGGPETQYF. DNA of the CDR3: TGTGCCAGCAGTTGGACTAGCGGGGGTCCGGAGACCCAGTACTTC.

This clonotype has at least ten counts. The chain couples TRBV7-8 to TRBJ1-1; 7 positions match TRBD1. Per the germline V gene, CDR1 is SGHVS and CDR2 is FQNEAQ. The trim removed 5 bases at V and 4 bases at J, leaving 7 bases unmatched. The CDR3 is made up of 14 amino acids. The CDR3 region is CASSVDREGTEAFF. The DNA for the CDR3 is TGTGCCAGCAGCGTAGACAGGGAAGGCACTGAAGCTTTCTTT.

This clonotype has ten or more counts. This chain connects TRBV4-1 to TRBJ2-7, with TRBD1 identical over 7 bases. CDR1 and CDR2 from the germline V gene are MGHRA and YSYEKL. CDR3 size: 14 residues. V shed 4 bases and J 3 bases; nucleotides not matched to a gene: 6. This CDR3 is CASSPRSGGYEQYF. The CDR3 coding sequence is TGCGCCAGCAGCCCCCGGTCAGGGGGCTACGAGCAGTACTTC.

This clonotype was seen only a few times. The rearrangement joins TRBV20-1 to TRBJ1-4, with D tentatively TRBD1 (5 bases). Germline loops: CDR1 DFQATT, CDR2 SNEGSKA (reference sequence). Trimming removed 6 bases from V and 4 bases from J, with 15 bases in between. The CDR3 sequence is 14 residues long. CDR3 sequence reads: CSAQRAGSNEKLFF. DNA of the CDR3: TGCAGTGCCCAACGGGCAGGGAGTAATGAAAAACTGTTTTTT.

This chain links TRBV28 with TRBJ2-2; D gene ambiguous. The CDR3 is 13 amino acids. Between the trimmed V and J ends, which lost 7 bases and 3 bases, there was a span of 9 bases. From germline, CDR1 is MDHEN and CDR2 SYDVKM. The CDR3 sequence: CASKIPYTGELFF. DNA of the CDR3: TGTGCCAGCAAAATCCCATACACCGGGGAGCTGTTTTTT.

The sample holds many counts of this clonotype. This chain links TRBV7-2 with TRBJ2-2; D gene unclear. Germline V gives CDR1 SGHTA, CDR2 FQGNSA. V was clipped by 5 bases and J by 5 bases, with 9 bases between them. The CDR3 covers 13 residues. The CDR3 loop is CASSPLGTGELFF. The CDR3 DNA sequence: TGTGCCAGCAGCCCCTTGGGTACCGGGGAGCTGTTTTTT.

This clonotype was detected many times. The V and J genes are TRBV7-8 and TRBJ1-2, with a weak D call TRBD1 (6 bases). The V gene lost 5 bases and the J gene lost 4 bases, with 20 bases spanning the gap. This CDR3 has 16 residues. Germline CDR1 and CDR2: SGHVS and FQNEAQ. The CDR3 region has the DNA TGTGCCAGCAGCCCAGCACCAGGGGCTGATACCTATGGCTACACCTTC. Its protein product is CASSPAPGADTYGYTF.

This clonotype was recorded many times. V usage is TRBV12-3 or TRBV12-4 and J usage is TRBJ2-1, with D perhaps matching TRBD2 (6 bases). Trimming stripped 5 bases from V and 8 bases from J, with 19 bases between. This CDR3 comprises 15 residues. The CDR3 DNA is TGTGCCAGCAGTCCCCGACCCGGACCGGGGGATGAGCAGTTCTTC. Translating gives CASSPRPGPGDEQFF.

The V and J genes are TRBV3-1 and TRBJ2-1; 8 nucleotides align to TRBD1. The CDR3 consists of 16 residues. The germline V gene encodes CDR1 LGHDT and CDR2 YNNKEL (reference sequence). Losses at the gene ends were 0 bases for V and 4 bases for J; bases not matched to a gene: 5. CDR3 protein: CASSQETGGWYNEQFF. The CDR3 bases are TGTGCCAGCAGCCAAGAAACAGGGGGTTGGTACAATGAGCAGTTCTTC.